These 6 T cell receptor beta chains share one sample of origin, sequenced in a study of blood T cells in healthy people across ages. A second PCR of 7 to 11 cycles used a sample-barcoded 5' primer and a J-beta primer mix. TCRdb re-analysed the 5' RACE reads in MiXCR, keeping a single row per CDR3 protein. The data contain 1 million to 1.2 million distinct CDR3 sequences, around two fifths of them singletons. Sequenced material: blood. Every receptor here comes from a man aged 18 to 29 in good health.

The chain joins TRBV27 to TRBJ2-3; 9 nucleotides match TRBD2. The V and J ends lost 3 bases and 2 bases, in that order; junction bases with no gene match: 6. Per germline, CDR1 MNHEY and CDR2 SMNVEV (reference sequence). The CDR3 consists of 16 residues. DNA of the CDR3: TGTGCCAGCAGTTTTGAGTTAGCGGGGGCCACAGATACGCAGTATTTT. This codes for CASSFELAGATDTQYF.

This clonotype was found once. V usage is TRBV5-1 and J usage is TRBJ2-5; tentatively, D is TRBD2 (5 bases). Trimming cost V 5 bases and J 11 bases, with 16 bases left between them. The CDR3 has 12 residues. Germline lookup yields CDR1 SGHRS and CDR2 YFSETQ. CDR3 nucleotide sequence: TGCGCCAGCAGGGCTAGCTATAATGAGCAGTACTTC. Protein sequence: CASRASYNEQYF.

The rearrangement links TRBV6-5 to TRBJ1-1, with D possibly being TRBD1 (5 bases). Between the trimmed V and J ends, which lost 5 bases and 1 base, there was a span of 17 bases. The CDR3 is 16 residues long. Germline V gene data show CDR1 as MNHEY and CDR2 as SVGAGI. CDR3: CASSPKGSRKNTEAFF. The CDR3 DNA follows: TGTGCCAGCAGTCCAAAGGGGTCCCGGAAGAACACTGAAGCTTTCTTT.

As DNA, the CDR3 is TGTGCCAGCACCCCGGGACAGGGGATCGGCGAGCAGTACTTC. Protein sequence: CASTPGQGIGEQYF. The V and J genes are TRBV27 and TRBJ2-7; TRBD1 agrees at 10 bases. Germline assignment: CDR1 MNHEY and CDR2 SMNVEV (reference sequence). Trimming at V came to 7 bases and at J to 6 bases, leaving 9 bases not matched to a gene. The CDR3 is made up of 14 amino acids.

The V gene is TRBV6-2 or TRBV6-3, the J gene TRBJ1-1; TRBD1 matches at 7 bases. This CDR3 is built from 11 residues. Trimming cost V 10 bases and J 5 bases; bases outside gene matches: 4. Germline CDR1 MNHEY, CDR2 SVGEGT. CDR3: CATPRGTEAFF. The CDR3 DNA follows: TGTGCCACTCCCAGGGGGACTGAAGCTTTCTTT.

The chain is built from TRBV4-3 and TRBJ2-1; TRBD1 might be the D (6 bases). The length of the CDR3 is 13 residues. Germline values: CDR1 LGHNA, CDR2 YSLEER. The V end lost 6 bases, the J end lost 6 bases, and 12 bases lay between the germline ends. The CDR3 reads CASRARGGNEQFF. The DNA of the CDR3 is TGCGCCAGCAGGGCCAGGGGTGGCAATGAGCAGTTCTTC.